This entry features one T cell receptor beta chain sequence. The specificity of this receptor is unknown. The input lacks base qualities; no much larger clone sits a single base away. Each collaborating institution followed its own protocols to collect whole blood in K2EDTA tubes. For TCRbeta analysis, collaborator samples were shipped as frozen whole blood, as isolated PBMCs, or as DNA extracted from either sample type. The germline V and J ends show losses of 5 bases and 3 bases respectively, and no gene match explains 14 bases of the junction. Reading the germline V gene gives CDR1 SGHVS and CDR2 FQNEAQ. The CDR3, from cysteine to phenylalanine, totals 17 residues. The kept DNA is CDR3 alone, 51 bases in frame from the first base. This sample was included in a study of blood T cell repertoires in COVID-19 (dated by TCRdb to between 2020 and 2021). Regarding the complete study: Samples covering the acute and convalescent phases of COVID-19 were provided by collaborators in the United States, Italy and Spain. Samples came from the ongoing ImmuneRACE study (first 160 participants) plus 1,254 subjects from 6 global collaborators. The repertoires were released in a freely available public database intended as a resource for research on the immune response to SARS-CoV-2. The sample metadata nearly always contained a de-identified subject ID, COVID-19 status, age in years and sex. Deeply sampled blood TCRbeta repertoires from subjects exposed to, actively infected with, or recovered from COVID-19 were included in the dataset. The material from the prospective study consisted of cDNA or gDNA derived from T cells, B-cell-depleted T cells, or PBMCs. Where available, HLA class I and class II types were obtained from metadata supplied by the sample provider rather than from assay-based typing.

The immunoSEQ Assay, a bias-controlled multiplex PCR, was used to amplify TCRbeta CDR3 regions from genomic DNA. The published analysis was carried out like this. Nucleated cell counts per sample were estimated from amplification of reference gene primers within the assay. To quantify the absolute abundance of each unique TCRbeta CDR3 rearrangement, sequence reads were collapsed and filtered. For each sample, productive Simpson clonality was calculated by taking the square root of Simpson's diversity index across productive rearrangements. TCRdb obtained this table from immuneACCESS and retained in-frame rearrangements with V and J assigned. These tables miss some clones; where compared with another copy, unresolved V genes account for less than half of the shortfall, and the remainder is unexplained. V, J and clone size are taken as reported in that table, and D and trimming were inferred from the DNA itself. Here the sample has 150,000 to 200,000 clones; 80% to 90% occur a single time. 20% of the sample is held by the ten biggest clonotypes.

Overall study outcomes, separate from this receptor: The amount of clinical and demographic metadata varied by source and participant and was provided uncurated.

This chain joins TRBV7-8 to TRBJ1-1, and 8 bases in between align with TRBD1. Sample: peripheral blood. This TCR derives from a man aged 70 or older with active or convalescent COVID-19. The sequence in DNA is TGTGCCAGCAGCCCGTGGACAGGGACTATGTTGGACACTGAAGCTTTCTTT. It encodes CASSPWTGTMLDTEAFF.